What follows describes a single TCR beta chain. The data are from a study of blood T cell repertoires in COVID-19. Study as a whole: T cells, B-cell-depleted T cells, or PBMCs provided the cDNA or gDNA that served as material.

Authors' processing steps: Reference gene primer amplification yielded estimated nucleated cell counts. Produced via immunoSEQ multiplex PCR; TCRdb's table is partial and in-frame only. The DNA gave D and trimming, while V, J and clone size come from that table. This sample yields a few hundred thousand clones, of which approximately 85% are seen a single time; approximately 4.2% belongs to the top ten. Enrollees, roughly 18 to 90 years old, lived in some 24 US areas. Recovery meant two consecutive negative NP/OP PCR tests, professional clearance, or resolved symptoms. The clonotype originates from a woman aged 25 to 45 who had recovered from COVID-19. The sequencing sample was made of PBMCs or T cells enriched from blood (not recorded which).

CDR3 DNA: TGTGCCATCAGTGAGCCACAGCTGGGCTATGAGCAGTTCTTC. Its translation: CAISEPQLGYEQFF. The chain links TRBV10-3 to TRBJ2-1; no firm D call. This CDR3 has 14 amino acids. Between the trimmed V and J ends, which lost 2 bases and 8 bases, there was a span of 13 bases. From germline, CDR1 is ENHRY and CDR2 SYGVKD.